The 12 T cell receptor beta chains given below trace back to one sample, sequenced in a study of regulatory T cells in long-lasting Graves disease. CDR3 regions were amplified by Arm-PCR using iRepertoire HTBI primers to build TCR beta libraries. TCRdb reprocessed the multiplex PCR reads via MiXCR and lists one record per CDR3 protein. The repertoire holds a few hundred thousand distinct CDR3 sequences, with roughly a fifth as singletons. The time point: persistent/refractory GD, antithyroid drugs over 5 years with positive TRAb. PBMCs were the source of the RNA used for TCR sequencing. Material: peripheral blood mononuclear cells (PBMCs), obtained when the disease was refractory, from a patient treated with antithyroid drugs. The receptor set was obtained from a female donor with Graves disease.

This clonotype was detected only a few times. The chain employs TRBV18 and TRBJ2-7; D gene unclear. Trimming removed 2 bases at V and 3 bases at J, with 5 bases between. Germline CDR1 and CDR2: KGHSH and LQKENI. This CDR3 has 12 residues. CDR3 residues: CASSPEIYEQYF. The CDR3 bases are TGTGCCAGCTCACCAGAGATCTACGAGCAGTACTTC. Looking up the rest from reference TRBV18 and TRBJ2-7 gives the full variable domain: NAGVMQNPRHLVRRRGQEARLRCSPMKGHSHVYWYRQLPEEGLKFMVYLQKENIIDESGMPKERFSAEFPKEGPSILRIQQVVRGDSAAYFCASSPEIYEQYFGPGTRLTVT.

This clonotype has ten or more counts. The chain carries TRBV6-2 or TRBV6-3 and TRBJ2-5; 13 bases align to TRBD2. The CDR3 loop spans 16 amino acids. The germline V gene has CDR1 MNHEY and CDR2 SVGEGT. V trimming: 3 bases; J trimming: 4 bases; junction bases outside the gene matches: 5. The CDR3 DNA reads TGTGCCAGCAGTTATACCGGGACTAGCGGGACAGAGACCCAGTACTTC. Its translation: CASSYTGTSGTETQYF.

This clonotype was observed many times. CDR3 coding DNA: TGTGCCAGCAGTTTCTCGAGGCAGGTTGAAGCTTTCTTT. Amino acid sequence: CASSFSRQVEAFF. The chain combines TRBV28 with TRBJ1-1; D unresolved. The CDR3 extends over 13 amino acids. In germline, CDR1 is MDHEN, CDR2 SYDVKM. Trimming removed 3 bases at V and 7 bases at J, with 12 bases between.

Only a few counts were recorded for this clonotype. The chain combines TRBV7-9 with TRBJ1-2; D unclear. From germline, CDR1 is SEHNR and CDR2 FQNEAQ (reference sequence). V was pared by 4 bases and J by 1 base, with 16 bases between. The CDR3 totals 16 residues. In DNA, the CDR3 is TGTGCCAGCAGCTCCGACCGAGTTCTTATTAACTATGGCTACACCTTC. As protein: CASSSDRVLINYGYTF. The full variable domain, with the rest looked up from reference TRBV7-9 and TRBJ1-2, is DTGVSQNPRHKITKRGQNVTFRCDPISEHNRLYWYRQTLGQGPEFLTYFQNEAQLEKSRLLSDRFSAERPKGSFSTLEIQRTEQGDSAMYLCASSSDRVLINYGYTFGSGTRLTVV.

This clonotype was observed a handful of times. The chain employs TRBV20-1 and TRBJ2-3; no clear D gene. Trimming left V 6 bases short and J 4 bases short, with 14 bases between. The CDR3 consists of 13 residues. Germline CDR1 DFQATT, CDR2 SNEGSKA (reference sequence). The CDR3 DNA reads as TGCAGTGCCCTAGTTCCTGTTGCAGATACGCAGTATTTT. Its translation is CSALVPVADTQYF.

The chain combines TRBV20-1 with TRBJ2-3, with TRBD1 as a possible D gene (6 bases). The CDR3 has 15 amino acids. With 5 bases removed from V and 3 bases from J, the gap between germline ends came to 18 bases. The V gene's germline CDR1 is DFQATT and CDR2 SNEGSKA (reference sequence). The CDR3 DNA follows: TGCAGTGCTCCGGGACAACAACTGTGGACAGATACGCAGTATTTT. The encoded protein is CSAPGQQLWTDTQYF.

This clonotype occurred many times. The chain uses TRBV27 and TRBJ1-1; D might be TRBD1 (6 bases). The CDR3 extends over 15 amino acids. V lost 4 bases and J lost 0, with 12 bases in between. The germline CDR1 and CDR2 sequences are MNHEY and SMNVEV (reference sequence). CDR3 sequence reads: CASSSPDRLNTEAFF. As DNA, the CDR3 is TGTGCCAGCAGTTCCCCGGACAGATTGAACACTGAAGCTTTCTTT.

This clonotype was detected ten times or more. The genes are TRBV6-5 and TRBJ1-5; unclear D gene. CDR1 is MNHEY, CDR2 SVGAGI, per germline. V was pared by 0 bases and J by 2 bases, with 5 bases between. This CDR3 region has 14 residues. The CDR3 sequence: CASSYSIGNQPQHF. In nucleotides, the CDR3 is TGTGCCAGCAGTTACTCGATAGGCAATCAGCCCCAGCATTTT.

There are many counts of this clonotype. This CDR3 reads CASSLLAGEGNIQYF. In DNA, the CDR3 is TGTGCCAGCAGTTTACTCGCGGGAGAGGGAAACATTCAGTACTTC. The chain is built from TRBV27 and TRBJ2-4; 7 bases map to TRBD2. Germline V lookup: CDR1 MNHEY, CDR2 SMNVEV (reference sequence). The length of the CDR3 is 15 residues. The V gene end was trimmed by 2 bases and the J gene end by 6 bases; junction bases not matched to a gene: 7.

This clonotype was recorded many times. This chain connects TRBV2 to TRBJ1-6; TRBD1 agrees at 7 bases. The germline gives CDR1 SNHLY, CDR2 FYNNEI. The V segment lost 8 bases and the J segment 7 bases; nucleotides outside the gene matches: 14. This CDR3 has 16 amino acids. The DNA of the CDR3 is TGTGCCAGCCACCCCTTCCAGGGGGGAAACAATTCACCCCTCCACTTT. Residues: CASHPFQGGNNSPLHF.

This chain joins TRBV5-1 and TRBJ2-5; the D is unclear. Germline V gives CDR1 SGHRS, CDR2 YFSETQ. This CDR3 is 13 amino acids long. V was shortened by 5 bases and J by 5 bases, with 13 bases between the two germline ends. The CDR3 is CASRRRLGETQYF. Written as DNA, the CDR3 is TGCGCCAGCAGGCGCAGGTTAGGGGAGACCCAGTACTTC.

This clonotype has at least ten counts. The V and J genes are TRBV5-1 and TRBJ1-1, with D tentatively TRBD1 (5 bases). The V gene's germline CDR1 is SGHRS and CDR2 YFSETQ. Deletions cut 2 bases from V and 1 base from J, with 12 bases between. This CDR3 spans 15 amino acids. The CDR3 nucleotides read TGCGCCAGCAGCTTTACAGGCTCGGGGAACACTGAAGCTTTCTTT. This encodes CASSFTGSGNTEAFF.